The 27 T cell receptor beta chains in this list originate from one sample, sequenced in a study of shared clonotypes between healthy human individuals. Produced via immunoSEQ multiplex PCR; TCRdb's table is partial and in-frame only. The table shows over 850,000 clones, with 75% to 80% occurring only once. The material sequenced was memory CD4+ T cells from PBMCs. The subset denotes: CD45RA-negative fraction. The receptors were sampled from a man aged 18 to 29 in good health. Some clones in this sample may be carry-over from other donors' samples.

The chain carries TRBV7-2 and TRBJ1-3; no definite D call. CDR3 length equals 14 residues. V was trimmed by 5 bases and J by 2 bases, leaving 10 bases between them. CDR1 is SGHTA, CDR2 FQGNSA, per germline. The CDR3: CASSAYSAGNTIYF. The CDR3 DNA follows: TGTGCCAGCAGCGCCTACAGTGCTGGAAACACCATATATTTT.

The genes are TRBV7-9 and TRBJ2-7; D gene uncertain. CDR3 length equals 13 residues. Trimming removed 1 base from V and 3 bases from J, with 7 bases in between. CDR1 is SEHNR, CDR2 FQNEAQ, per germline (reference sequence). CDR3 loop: CASSLDRNYEQYF. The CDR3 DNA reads TGTGCCAGCAGCTTAGATAGAAACTACGAGCAGTACTTC.

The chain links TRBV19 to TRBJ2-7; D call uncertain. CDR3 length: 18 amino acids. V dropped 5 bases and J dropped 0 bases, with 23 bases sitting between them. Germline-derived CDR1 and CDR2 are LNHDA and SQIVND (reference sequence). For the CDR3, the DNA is TGTGCCAGTAGTGTCGGACGCCACTGGGCCGAGAGCTCCTACGAGCAGTACTTC. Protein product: CASSVGRHWAESSYEQYF.

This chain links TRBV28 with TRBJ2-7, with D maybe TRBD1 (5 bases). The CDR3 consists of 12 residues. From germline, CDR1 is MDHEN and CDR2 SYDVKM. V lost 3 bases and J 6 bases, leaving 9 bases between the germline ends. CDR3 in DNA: TGTGCCAGCAGTTTCCGGCAGGGCGAGCAGTACTTC. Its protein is CASSFRQGEQYF.

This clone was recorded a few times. CDR3 amino acids: CASSFQVSNEQFF. CDR3 in DNA: TGTGCCAGCAGCTTTCAGGTCTCGAATGAGCAGTTCTTC. The V gene is TRBV7-2, the J gene TRBJ2-1, with unresolved D. There are 13 residues in the CDR3. Between the trimmed V and J ends, which lost 3 bases and 7 bases, there was a span of 10 bases. Germline loops: CDR1 SGHTA, CDR2 FQGNSA.

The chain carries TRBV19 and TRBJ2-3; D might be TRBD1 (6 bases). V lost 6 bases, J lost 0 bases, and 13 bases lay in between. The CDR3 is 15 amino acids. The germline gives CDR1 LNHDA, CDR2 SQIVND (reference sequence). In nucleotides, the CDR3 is TGTGCCAGTAGAACGACAGGTTCTAGCACAGATACGCAGTATTTT. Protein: CASRTTGSSTDTQYF.

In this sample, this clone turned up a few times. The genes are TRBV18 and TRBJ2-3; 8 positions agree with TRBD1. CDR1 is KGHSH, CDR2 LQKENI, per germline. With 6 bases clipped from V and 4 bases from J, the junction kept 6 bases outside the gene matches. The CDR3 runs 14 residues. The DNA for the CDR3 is TGTGCCAGCTCCCAAGGGGGACAGGCAGATACGCAGTATTTT. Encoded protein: CASSQGGQADTQYF. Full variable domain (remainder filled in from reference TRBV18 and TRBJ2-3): NAGVMQNPRHLVRRRGQEARLRCSPMKGHSHVYWYRQLPEEGLKFMVYLQKENIIDESGMPKERFSAEFPKEGPSILRIQQVVRGDSAAYFCASSQGGQADTQYFGPGTRLTVL.

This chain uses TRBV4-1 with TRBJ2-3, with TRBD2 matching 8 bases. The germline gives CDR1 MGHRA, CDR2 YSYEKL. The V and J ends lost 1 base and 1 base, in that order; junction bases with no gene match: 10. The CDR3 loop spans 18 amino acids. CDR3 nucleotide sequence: TGCGCCAGCAGCCAAGTCGAAGGCGGGAGGAGGGGCACAGATACGCAGTATTTT. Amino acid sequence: CASSQVEGGRRGTDTQYF.

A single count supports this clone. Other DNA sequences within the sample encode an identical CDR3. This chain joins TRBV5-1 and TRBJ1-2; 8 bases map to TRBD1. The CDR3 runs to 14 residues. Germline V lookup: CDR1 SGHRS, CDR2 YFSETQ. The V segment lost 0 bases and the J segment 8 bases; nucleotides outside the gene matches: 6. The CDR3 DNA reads TGCGCCAGCAGCTTGGTTCAGGGGGCGGGCGGCTACACCTTC. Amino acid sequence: CASSLVQGAGGYTF.

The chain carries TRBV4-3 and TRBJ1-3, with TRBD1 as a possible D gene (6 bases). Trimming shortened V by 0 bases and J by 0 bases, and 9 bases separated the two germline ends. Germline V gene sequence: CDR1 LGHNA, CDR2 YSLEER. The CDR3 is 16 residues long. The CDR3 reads CASSQDRGLSGNTIYF. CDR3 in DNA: TGCGCCAGCAGCCAAGACAGGGGTCTCTCTGGAAACACCATATATTTT.

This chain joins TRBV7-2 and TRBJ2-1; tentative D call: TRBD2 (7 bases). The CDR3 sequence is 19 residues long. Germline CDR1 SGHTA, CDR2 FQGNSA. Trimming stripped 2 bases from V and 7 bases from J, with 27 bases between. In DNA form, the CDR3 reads TGTGCCAGCAGCTTATTCGTTAGAACAGGGAGGGGTTTTTTGAATGAGCAGTTCTTC. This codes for CASSLFVRTGRGFLNEQFF.

The CDR3 DNA reads TGTGCCAGCAGCCCTCCGGTGGGGGAAAAACTGTTTTTT. It encodes CASSPPVGEKLFF. V and J are TRBV7-9 and TRBJ1-4, with no clear D. The ends were cut back, 5 bases at V and 8 bases at J, with 12 bases in the middle. The germline CDR1 and CDR2 sequences are SEHNR and FQNEAQ (reference sequence). There are 13 residues in the CDR3.

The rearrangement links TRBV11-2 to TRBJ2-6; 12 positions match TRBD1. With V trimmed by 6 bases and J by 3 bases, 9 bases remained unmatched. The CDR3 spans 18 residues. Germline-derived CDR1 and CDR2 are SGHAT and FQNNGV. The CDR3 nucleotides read TGTGCCAGCAGAAACCCGGGACAGGGGGCGGTTGGGGCCAACGTCCTGACTTTC. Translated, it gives CASRNPGQGAVGANVLTF.

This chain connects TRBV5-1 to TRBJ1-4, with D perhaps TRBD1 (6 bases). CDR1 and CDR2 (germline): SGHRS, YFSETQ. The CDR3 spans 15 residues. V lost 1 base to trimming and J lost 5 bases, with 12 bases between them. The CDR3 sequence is CASSLYQGQNEKLFF. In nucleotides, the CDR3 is TGCGCCAGCAGCTTGTACCAGGGACAAAATGAAAAACTGTTTTTT.

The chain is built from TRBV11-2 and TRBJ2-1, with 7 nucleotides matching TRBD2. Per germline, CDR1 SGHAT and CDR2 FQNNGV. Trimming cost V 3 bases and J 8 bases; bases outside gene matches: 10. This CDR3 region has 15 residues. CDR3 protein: CASSFRRERGDEQFF. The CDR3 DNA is TGTGCCAGCAGCTTCCGGCGGGAGCGGGGCGATGAGCAGTTCTTC.

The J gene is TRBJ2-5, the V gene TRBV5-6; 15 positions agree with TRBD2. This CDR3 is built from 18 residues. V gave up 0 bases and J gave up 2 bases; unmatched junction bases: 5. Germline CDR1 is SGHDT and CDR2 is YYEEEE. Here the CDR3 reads CASSLGGLAGGIQETQYF. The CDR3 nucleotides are TGTGCCAGCAGCTTGGGCGGACTAGCGGGAGGGATACAAGAGACCCAGTACTTC.

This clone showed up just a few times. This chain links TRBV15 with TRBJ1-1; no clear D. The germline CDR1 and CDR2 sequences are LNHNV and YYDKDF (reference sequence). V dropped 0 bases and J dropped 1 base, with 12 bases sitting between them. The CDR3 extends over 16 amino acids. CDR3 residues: CATSRDRRAWNTEAFF. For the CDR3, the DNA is TGTGCCACCAGCAGAGATAGGCGGGCCTGGAACACTGAAGCTTTCTTT.

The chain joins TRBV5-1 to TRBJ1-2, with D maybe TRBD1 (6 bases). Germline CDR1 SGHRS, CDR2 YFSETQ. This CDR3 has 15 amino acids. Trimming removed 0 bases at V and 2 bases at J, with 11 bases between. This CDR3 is CASSLEGHPNYGYTF. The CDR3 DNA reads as TGCGCCAGCAGCTTGGAGGGACATCCGAACTATGGCTACACCTTC.

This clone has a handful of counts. The CDR3 DNA reads TGCAGCGTCAATACAGTTGAAGCTTTCTTT. It translates to CSVNTVEAFF. V usage is TRBV29-1 and J usage is TRBJ1-1; no firm D call. Germline loops: CDR1 SQVTM, CDR2 ANQGSEA. The CDR3 is 10 amino acids. V lost 6 bases to trimming and J lost 7 bases, with 9 bases between them. The full variable domain, with the rest looked up from reference TRBV29-1 and TRBJ1-1, is SAVISQKPSRDICQRGTSLTIQCQVDSQVTMMFWYRQQPGQSLTLIATANQGSEATYESGFVIDKFPISRPNLTFSTLTVSNMSPEDSSIYLCSVNTVEAFFGQGTRLTVV.

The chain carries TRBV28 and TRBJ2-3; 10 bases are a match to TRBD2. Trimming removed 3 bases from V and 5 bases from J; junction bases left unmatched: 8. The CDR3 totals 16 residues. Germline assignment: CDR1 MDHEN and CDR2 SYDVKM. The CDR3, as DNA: TGTGCCAGCAGTTTGGCTAGCGGGAGCTGGGGAGATACGCAGTATTTT. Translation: CASSLASGSWGDTQYF.

CDR3 protein: CASSFLGIGTDTQYF. For the CDR3, the DNA is TGTGCCAGCAGTTTTCTGGGAATAGGCACAGATACGCAGTATTTT. The gene calls are TRBV27 and TRBJ2-3, with D unclear. CDR3 length: 15 amino acids. Germline V CDR1 and CDR2: MNHEY, SMNVEV (reference sequence). Trimming removed 3 bases at V and 1 base at J, with 11 bases between.

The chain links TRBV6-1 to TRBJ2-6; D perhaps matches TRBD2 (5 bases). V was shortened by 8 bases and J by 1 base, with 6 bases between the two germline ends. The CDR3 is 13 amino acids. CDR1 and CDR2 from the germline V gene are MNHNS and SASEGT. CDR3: CASGESGANVLTF. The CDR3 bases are TGTGCCAGCGGGGAGTCTGGGGCCAACGTCCTGACTTTC.

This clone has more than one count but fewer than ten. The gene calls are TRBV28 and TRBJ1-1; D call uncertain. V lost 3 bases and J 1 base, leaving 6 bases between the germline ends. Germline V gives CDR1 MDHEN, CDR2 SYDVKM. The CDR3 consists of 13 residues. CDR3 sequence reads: CASSLTRNTEAFF. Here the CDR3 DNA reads TGTGCCAGCAGTTTGACGAGGAACACTGAAGCTTTCTTT.

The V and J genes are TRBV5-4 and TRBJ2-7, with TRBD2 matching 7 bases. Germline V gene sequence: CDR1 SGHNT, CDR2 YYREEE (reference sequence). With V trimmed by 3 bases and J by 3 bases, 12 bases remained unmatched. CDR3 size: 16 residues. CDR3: CASSWGGSGALYEQYF. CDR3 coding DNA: TGTGCCAGCAGCTGGGGTGGGAGCGGGGCGCTCTACGAGCAGTACTTC.

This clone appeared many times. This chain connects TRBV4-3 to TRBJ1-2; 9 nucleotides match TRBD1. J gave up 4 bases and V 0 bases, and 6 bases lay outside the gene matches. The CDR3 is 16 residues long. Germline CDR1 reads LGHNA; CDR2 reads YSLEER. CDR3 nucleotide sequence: TGCGCCAGCAGCCAAGAAGCGGGACAGGGAGGCTATGGCTACACCTTC. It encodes CASSQEAGQGGYGYTF.

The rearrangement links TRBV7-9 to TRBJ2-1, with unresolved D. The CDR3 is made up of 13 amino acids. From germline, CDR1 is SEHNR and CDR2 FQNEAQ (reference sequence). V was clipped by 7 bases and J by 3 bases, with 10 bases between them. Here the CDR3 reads CASILDRYNEQFF. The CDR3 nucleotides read TGTGCCAGCATTCTTGACCGCTACAATGAGCAGTTCTTC. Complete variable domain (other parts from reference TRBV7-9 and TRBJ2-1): DTGVSQNPRHKITKRGQNVTFRCDPISEHNRLYWYRQTLGQGPEFLTYFQNEAQLEKSRLLSDRFSAERPKGSFSTLEIQRTEQGDSAMYLCASILDRYNEQFFGPGTRLTVL.

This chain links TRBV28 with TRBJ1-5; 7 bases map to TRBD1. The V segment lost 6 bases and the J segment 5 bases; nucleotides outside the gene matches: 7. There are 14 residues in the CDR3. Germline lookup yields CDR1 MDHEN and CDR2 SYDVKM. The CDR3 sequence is CASSSDTGDQPQHF. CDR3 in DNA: TGTGCCAGCAGCTCTGATACAGGGGATCAGCCCCAGCATTTT.